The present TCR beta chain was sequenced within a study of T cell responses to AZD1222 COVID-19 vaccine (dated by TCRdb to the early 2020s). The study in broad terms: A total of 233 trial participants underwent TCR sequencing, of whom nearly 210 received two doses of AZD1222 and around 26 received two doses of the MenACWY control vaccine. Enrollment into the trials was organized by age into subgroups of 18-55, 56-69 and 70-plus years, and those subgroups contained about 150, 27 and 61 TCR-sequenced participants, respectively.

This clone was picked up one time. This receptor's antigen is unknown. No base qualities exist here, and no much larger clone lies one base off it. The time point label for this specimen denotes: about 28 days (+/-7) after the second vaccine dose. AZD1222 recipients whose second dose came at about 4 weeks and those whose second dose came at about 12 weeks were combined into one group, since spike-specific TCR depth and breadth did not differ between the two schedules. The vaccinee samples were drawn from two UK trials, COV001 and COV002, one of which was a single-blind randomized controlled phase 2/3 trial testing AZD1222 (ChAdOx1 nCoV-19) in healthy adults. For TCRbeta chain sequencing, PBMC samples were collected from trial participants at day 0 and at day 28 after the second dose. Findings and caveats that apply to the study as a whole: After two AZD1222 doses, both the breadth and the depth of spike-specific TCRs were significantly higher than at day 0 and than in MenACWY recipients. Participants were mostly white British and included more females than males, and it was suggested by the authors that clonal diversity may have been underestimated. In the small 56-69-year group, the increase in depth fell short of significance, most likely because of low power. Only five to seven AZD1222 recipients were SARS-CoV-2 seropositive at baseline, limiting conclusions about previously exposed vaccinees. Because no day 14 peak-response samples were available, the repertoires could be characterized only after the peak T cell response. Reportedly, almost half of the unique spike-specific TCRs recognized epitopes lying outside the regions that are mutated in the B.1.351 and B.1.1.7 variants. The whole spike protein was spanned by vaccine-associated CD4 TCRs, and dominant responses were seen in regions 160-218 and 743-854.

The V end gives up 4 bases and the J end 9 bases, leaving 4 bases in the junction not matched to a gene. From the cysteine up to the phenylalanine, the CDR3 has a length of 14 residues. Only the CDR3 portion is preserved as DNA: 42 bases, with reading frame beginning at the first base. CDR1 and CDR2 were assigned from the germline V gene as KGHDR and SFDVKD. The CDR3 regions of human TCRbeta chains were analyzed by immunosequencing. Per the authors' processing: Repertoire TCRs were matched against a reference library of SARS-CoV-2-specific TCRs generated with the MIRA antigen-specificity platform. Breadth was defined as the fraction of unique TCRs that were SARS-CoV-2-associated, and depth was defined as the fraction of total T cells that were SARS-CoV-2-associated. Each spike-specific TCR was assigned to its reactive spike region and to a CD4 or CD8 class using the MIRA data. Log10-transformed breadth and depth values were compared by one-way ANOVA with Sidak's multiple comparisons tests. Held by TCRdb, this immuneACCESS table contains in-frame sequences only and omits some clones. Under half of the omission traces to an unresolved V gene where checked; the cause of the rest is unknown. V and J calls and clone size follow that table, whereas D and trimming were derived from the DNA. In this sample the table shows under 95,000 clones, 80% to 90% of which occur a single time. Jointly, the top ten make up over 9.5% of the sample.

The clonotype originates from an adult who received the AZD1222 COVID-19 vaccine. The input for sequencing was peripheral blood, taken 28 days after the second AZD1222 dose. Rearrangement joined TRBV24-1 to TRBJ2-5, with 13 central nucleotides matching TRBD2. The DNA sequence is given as TGTGCCACCAGTGACCCCGGACTAGCGGGGGCCCAGTACTTC. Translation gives CATSDPGLAGAQYF.